Given below is one TCR beta chain in context. The antigen is unknown. These data originate in a study of beta chain features in type 1 diabetes. Study in general: The study examined roughly 110,000,000 sorted cells across all samples. Study-level points and caveats: Insertion counts at VDJ junctions were lower in type 1 diabetes patients, who also showed more deletions there. Equally in patients and controls, shorter templates might have been favored by PCR. There was a moderate but significant shortening of TCRB CDR3s in all four CD4+ subsets of Type 1 diabetes patients.

The CDR3 consists of 12 residues. Trimming stripped 4 bases from V and 7 bases from J, with 10 bases between. Germline V gene data show CDR1 as SQVTM and CDR2 as ANQGSEA. cDNA synthesis used the whole RNA isolate, giving expressed TCRB sequences. The method was immunoSEQ multiplex PCR; TCRdb's version includes in-frame clones alone and lacks a portion of them. The sample lists more than 550,000 clones, about 14% occurring once. This sequence was found in a young man with type 1 diabetes. Sample: naive CD4+ T cells from blood. V usage is TRBV29-1 and J usage is TRBJ1-4; D is ambiguous. CDR3 residues: CSVASGTEKLFF. The CDR3 DNA sequence: TGCAGCGTTGCGTCGGGAACTGAAAAACTGTTTTTT. The entire variable domain, with the rest obtained from reference TRBV29-1 and TRBJ1-4, is as follows: SAVISQKPSRDICQRGTSLTIQCQVDSQVTMMFWYRQQPGQSLTLIATANQGSEATYESGFVIDKFPISRPNLTFSTLTVSNMSPEDSSIYLCSVASGTEKLFFGSGTQLSVL.